This passage covers 32 T cell receptor beta chains from one sample sequenced in a study of monozygotic twins with inflammatory bowel disease. Reprocessing the 5' RACE reads, TCRdb reports a single entry for every CDR3 protein and omits DNA. The table lists fewer than 200,000 distinct CDR3 sequences. The sample comprised blood. These receptors were obtained from a human donor with ulcerative colitis or Crohn's disease, or a healthy co-twin of an affected twin (not recorded which).

V is TRBV20-1 and J is TRBJ2-7. Germline CDR1 is DFQATT and CDR2 is SNEGSKA (reference sequence). The CDR3 covers 13 residues. The CDR3 reads CSARAGFTYEQYF.

V is TRBV2 and J is TRBJ2-4; TCRdb's D gene call, TRBD1, goes unchecked for lack of DNA. The CDR3 is 15 residues long. Germline V gene data show CDR1 as SNHLY and CDR2 as FYNNEI. CDR3 protein: CASSQPGTGNDIQYF.

The chain employs TRBV6-4 and TRBJ2-3; no DNA is available, so the TRBD2 call from TCRdb remains unchecked. This CDR3 is 18 amino acids long. CDR1 is MRHNA, CDR2 SNTAGT, per germline. CDR3 sequence: CASSARPGVAGSTDTQYF.

CDR3 region: CASSLVGGARTEAFF. J is TRBJ1-1 and V is TRBV7-6; TCRdb indicates TRBD1, and absent DNA this call remains unverified. CDR1 SGHVS and CDR2 FNYEAQ come from the germline V gene. CDR3 length: 15 amino acids.

This sequence joins TRBV5-8 and TRBJ2-7; TCRdb's D call of TRBD1 is untestable without DNA. Germline loops: CDR1 SGHTS, CDR2 YDEGEE. The CDR3 has 13 residues. The CDR3 reads CASSLSDSSEQYF.

V is TRBV11-2 and J is TRBJ2-1; TCRdb outputs TRBD2, but without DNA this stays unchecked. Germline loops: CDR1 SGHAT, CDR2 FQNNGV. This CDR3 has 18 residues. The CDR3 spells CASSLPLWGEVDYNEQFF.

The chain combines TRBV5-1 with TRBJ2-1; lacking DNA, the TRBD2 call made by TCRdb goes unchecked. Germline CDR1 and CDR2: SGHRS and YFSETQ. CDR3 length equals 17 residues. The chain's CDR3 is CASSLAFGTSGYNEQFF.

J is TRBJ2-3 and V is TRBV24-1; with no DNA, the TCRdb D assignment of TRBD2 cannot be verified. This CDR3 has 16 amino acids. Germline-derived CDR1 and CDR2 are KGHDR and SFDVKD. The CDR3 loop is CATSDPSGRAEDTQYF.

The V gene is TRBV5-1, the J gene TRBJ2-1; the D call of TRBD2 rests on TCRdb alone, since no DNA is present to check it. The CDR3 contains 19 residues. CDR1 is SGHRS, CDR2 YFSETQ, per germline. CDR3 in amino acids: CASSLPAGSGRDYYNEQFF.

The chain joins TRBV7-9 to TRBJ2-5; TCRdb gives TRBD2 as the D gene, but with no DNA this cannot be confirmed. The CDR3 contains 14 residues. Looked up from germline, CDR1 is SEHNR and CDR2 is FQNEAQ (reference sequence). The chain's CDR3 is CASSRTSGKETQYF.

The chain employs TRBV4-2 and TRBJ2-5; the TRBD1 assignment by TCRdb is unverifiable without DNA. CDR1 LGHNA and CDR2 YNFKEQ come from the germline V gene. The CDR3 length is 17 residues. The CDR3 sequence is CASSQDEGQRGSETQYF.

The V gene is TRBV7-9, the J gene TRBJ1-1; no DNA is available, so the TRBD1 call from TCRdb remains unchecked. The CDR3 is 15 amino acids. Germline loops: CDR1 SEHNR, CDR2 FQNEAQ (reference sequence). The CDR3 here is CASSLTRQGATEAFF. Together with reference TRBV7-9 and TRBJ1-1, the CDR3 gives the full variable domain: DTGVSQNPRHKITKRGQNVTFRCDPISEHNRLYWYRQTLGQGPEFLTYFQNEAQLEKSRLLSDRFSAERPKGSFSTLEIQRTEQGDSAMYLCASSLTRQGATEAFFGQGTRLTVV.

The chain uses TRBV11-1 and TRBJ1-6; without DNA, the TCRdb call of TRBD1 cannot be checked. Looked up from germline, CDR1 is SGHAT and CDR2 is FQDESV (reference sequence). The CDR3 is made up of 14 amino acids. This CDR3 reads CASSITRDNSPLHF.

The chain uses TRBV7-9 and TRBJ2-1; there is no DNA to check the TCRdb D call of TRBD2. Germline V CDR1 and CDR2: SEHNR, FQNEAQ (reference sequence). The CDR3 consists of 13 residues. The CDR3 loop reads CASRAGGNNEQFF.

The rearrangement links TRBV20-1 to TRBJ2-1; TCRdb outputs TRBD2, but without DNA this stays unchecked. The CDR3 has 15 amino acids. Germline CDR1 DFQATT, CDR2 SNEGSKA (reference sequence). The CDR3 here is CSASGAGGQYNEQFF.

The rearrangement links TRBV5-1 to TRBJ2-1; the TRBD1 assignment by TCRdb is unverifiable without DNA. This CDR3 has 19 residues. Germline CDR1 is SGHRS and CDR2 is YFSETQ. This CDR3 is CASSSSPSRRSPPYNEQFF.

The J gene is TRBJ1-1, the V gene TRBV24-1; TCRdb picks TRBD1, but there is no DNA to check that call. Per germline, CDR1 KGHDR and CDR2 SFDVKD. The CDR3 totals 13 residues. Here the CDR3 reads CATSDRTGLEAFF.

The genes are TRBV5-1 and TRBJ1-5. Germline CDR1 SGHRS, CDR2 YFSETQ. The CDR3 runs 15 residues. The CDR3 sequence: CASSLVSDGNQPQHF.

This chain links TRBV5-4 with TRBJ2-7; TCRdb returns TRBD1, unconfirmable since there is no DNA. Germline CDR1 is SGHNT and CDR2 is YYREEE (reference sequence). The CDR3 extends over 13 amino acids. The CDR3 sequence is CASRLAPGYEQYF.

This sequence joins TRBV18 and TRBJ2-3; no DNA is available, so the TRBD1 call from TCRdb remains unchecked. The CDR3 sequence is 17 residues long. Germline lookup yields CDR1 KGHSH and CDR2 LQKENI. CDR3 amino acids: CASSLNTGALMADTQYF.

The V gene is TRBV20-1, the J gene TRBJ1-1. CDR1 and CDR2 from the germline V gene are DFQATT and SNEGSKA (reference sequence). CDR3 size: 13 residues. This CDR3 is CSASPYRNTEAFF.

The chain recombines TRBV11-3 with TRBJ2-1; TCRdb's assignment of TRBD2 cannot be checked, as there is no DNA. CDR3 length: 17 amino acids. Germline loops: CDR1 SGHNT, CDR2 YENEEA. CDR3 sequence reads: CASSSHSGLSSYNEQFF.

The chain is built from TRBV7-2 and TRBJ1-2; TCRdb designates TRBD1, a call that cannot be tested without DNA. This CDR3 is built from 12 residues. The germline V gene has CDR1 SGHTA and CDR2 FQGNSA. CDR3 sequence reads: CASSLEGGGYTF.

The V and J genes are TRBV7-9 and TRBJ1-6. The germline gives CDR1 SEHNR, CDR2 FQNEAQ (reference sequence). The CDR3 spans 16 residues. CDR3 sequence reads: CASSPGMGRGWTPLHF.

The chain combines TRBV10-3 with TRBJ1-1; TCRdb reports TRBD1, a call that lacks DNA to check it against. The CDR3 extends over 14 amino acids. Germline V gene lookup returns CDR1 ENHRY and CDR2 SYGVKD. This chain's CDR3 is CAISQQGMHTEAFF.

The chain couples TRBV4-2 to TRBJ2-3; the D gene TCRdb calls, TRBD2, cannot be checked with no DNA. This CDR3 is built from 16 residues. Germline CDR1 is LGHNA and CDR2 is YNFKEQ. The CDR3 reads CASSQDRLAGGDTQYF.

V gene TRBV6-5 combines with J gene TRBJ2-7; the TCRdb call, TRBD1, lacks DNA for checking. The CDR3 contains 12 residues. From germline, CDR1 is MNHEY and CDR2 SVGAGI. CDR3 protein: CASRGGRNEQYF.

The chain joins TRBV9 to TRBJ2-5; the D call of TRBD2 rests on TCRdb alone, since no DNA is present to check it. This CDR3 is 20 amino acids long. Per the germline V gene, CDR1 is SGDLS and CDR2 is YYNGEE. CDR3 loop: CASSVSLNGQDLPYQETQYF.

This chain joins TRBV3-1 and TRBJ1-1; absent DNA, TCRdb's TRBD1 call cannot be checked. Looked up from germline, CDR1 is LGHDT and CDR2 is YNNKEL (reference sequence). The CDR3 is 14 residues long. The CDR3: CASSQGQGSTEAFF.

The J gene is TRBJ1-5, the V gene TRBV4-1; the TCRdb D gene call, TRBD1, has no DNA to confirm it. The CDR3 extends over 15 amino acids. Per the germline V gene, CDR1 is MGHRA and CDR2 is YSYEKL. The CDR3 protein is CASSPRQGGNQPQHF.

The chain uses TRBV7-6 and TRBJ2-6. This CDR3 spans 16 amino acids. Germline CDR1 is SGHVS and CDR2 is FNYEAQ. CDR3 in amino acids: CASSLLIGSGANVLTF.

The chain links TRBV18 to TRBJ2-1; no DNA is available, so the TRBD2 call from TCRdb remains unchecked. The CDR3 extends over 17 amino acids. Germline V gives CDR1 KGHSH, CDR2 LQKENI. CDR3 sequence reads: CASSPRSLAGVGNEQFF.